The 29 T cell receptor beta chains listed next were all sequenced from one sample in a study of OX40 agonist ivuxolimab in advanced cancers. TCRdb's table, derived via immunoSEQ multiplex PCR, lists solely in-frame clones and lacks some. The sample includes some 74,000 clones, approximately 92% of them seen just once. The sample was CD4+ or CD8+ T cells sorted from blood, taken in a trial of the OX40 agonist ivuxolimab. These receptor sequences come from an adult with an advanced solid tumor such as melanoma, head and neck, liver or kidney cancer.

J is TRBJ1-2 and V is TRBV30; weak D call: TRBD1 (6 bases). CDR3 size: 11 residues. The V end lost 3 bases, the J end lost 4 bases, and 6 bases lay between the germline ends. Germline CDR1 is GTSNPN and CDR2 is SVGIG (reference sequence). DNA of the CDR3: TGTGCCTGGAGGGACAGCTATGGCTACACCTTC. Translating it yields CAWRDSYGYTF.

A note on this clone: Other DNA sequences within the sample encode an identical CDR3. The chain employs TRBV18 and TRBJ2-5; no firm D call. The germline CDR1 and CDR2 sequences are KGHSH and LQKENI. This CDR3 region has 12 residues. Trimming left V 2 bases short and J 3 bases short, with 4 bases between. Here the CDR3 DNA reads TGTGCCAGCTCACCAGTCGAAGAGACCCAGTACTTC. As protein: CASSPVEETQYF.

The chain links TRBV5-5 to TRBJ2-7; D is perhaps TRBD1 (6 bases). The CDR3 length is 15 residues. The germline CDR1 and CDR2 sequences are SGHKS and YYEKEE (reference sequence). Trimming took off 5 bases at V and 4 bases at J, with 19 bases between the two ends. The CDR3 reads CASSFRRDTDYEQYF. The CDR3 region has the DNA TGTGCCAGCAGTTTTCGCCGGGACACTGATTACGAGCAGTACTTC.

In its sample, this clone was seen a few times. J is TRBJ2-3 and V is TRBV28; tentatively, D is TRBD1 (5 bases). This CDR3 comprises 13 residues. The V end was cut by 6 bases, the J end by 7 bases, with 14 bases between. From germline, CDR1 is MDHEN and CDR2 SYDVKM. CDR3 residues: CASSGPGRNTQYF. For the CDR3, the DNA is TGTGCCAGCAGCGGTCCAGGGCGAAATACGCAGTATTTT.

The table lists this clone with a count of one. The J gene is TRBJ1-3, the V gene TRBV6-1; D is perhaps TRBD1 (5 bases). The length of the CDR3 is 14 residues. CDR1 and CDR2 from the germline V gene are MNHNS and SASEGT. The V and J ends lost 7 bases and 0 bases respectively, with 10 bases between them. The CDR3 DNA is TGTGCCAGCACCCTGGACATCTCTGGAAACACCATATATTTT. Translation: CASTLDISGNTIYF.

V and J are TRBV4-2 and TRBJ2-1; TRBD2 is a possible D gene (6 bases). This CDR3 has 16 residues. CDR1 LGHNA and CDR2 YNFKEQ come from the germline V gene. Trimming pared 0 bases from V and 3 bases from J, leaving 12 bases between. The CDR3, as DNA: TGTGCCAGCAGCCAAGATAGGGAGGATGACTACAATGAGCAGTTCTTC. Protein sequence: CASSQDREDDYNEQFF.

The CDR3 spells CASSLDWVSETQYF. The CDR3 region has the DNA TGTGCCAGCAGCTTAGATTGGGTTTCCGAGACCCAGTACTTC. The chain has TRBV7-2 and TRBJ2-5; D uncertain. Germline CDR1 is SGHTA and CDR2 is FQGNSA. The CDR3 covers 14 residues. V was clipped by 1 base and J by 5 bases, with 11 bases between them.

The gene calls are TRBV7-9 and TRBJ1-2, with a weak D call TRBD1 (5 bases). V was cut by 4 bases and J by 4 bases, with 10 bases left in between. This CDR3 comprises 13 residues. The V gene's germline CDR1 is SEHNR and CDR2 FQNEAQ (reference sequence). For the CDR3, the DNA is TGTGCCAGCAGCTCGGGACCGGCCTATGGCTACACCTTC. Its translation is CASSSGPAYGYTF.

The J gene is TRBJ1-2, the V gene TRBV28, with 7 bases fitting TRBD1. Germline V gene sequence: CDR1 MDHEN, CDR2 SYDVKM. Germline trimming cut 7 bases from V and 2 bases from J; bases unmatched to any gene: 13. The CDR3 is 16 residues long. The CDR3 spells CASTSGDRVLNYGYTF. The CDR3 DNA reads as TGTGCCAGCACTTCTGGAGACAGGGTTTTGAACTATGGCTACACCTTC.

In nucleotides, the CDR3 is TGTGCCAGTAGTATAGATCCAGGGCGGGCCGGGGAGCTGTTTTTT. Its translation: CASSIDPGRAGELFF. The genes are TRBV19 and TRBJ2-2; possibly TRBD1 or TRBD2 for D (5 bases each). The CDR3 is 15 amino acids. Germline V lookup: CDR1 LNHDA, CDR2 SQIVND (reference sequence). V lost 0 bases and J lost 6, with 11 bases in between.

In this sample, this clone turned up once. The V call is TRBV5-5, the J call TRBJ1-5; no definite D call. The CDR3 runs 14 residues. The V end was cut by 0 bases, the J end by 3 bases, with 7 bases between. Germline values: CDR1 SGHKS, CDR2 YYEKEE (reference sequence). CDR3 in amino acids: CASSLVANNQPQHF. Here the CDR3 DNA reads TGTGCCAGCAGCTTGGTAGCTAACAATCAGCCCCAGCATTTT.

This chain links TRBV27 with TRBJ2-7; 7 nucleotides line up with TRBD1. CDR3 length: 14 amino acids. J lost 1 base, V lost 4 bases, and 4 bases had no gene match. Germline-derived CDR1 and CDR2 are MNHEY and SMNVEV (reference sequence). This chain's CDR3 is CASSSGQFSYEQYF. The CDR3 bases are TGTGCCAGCAGTTCGGGACAGTTTTCCTACGAGCAGTACTTC.

This chain links TRBV11-2 with TRBJ2-5; 8 positions match TRBD1. The V and J ends lost 4 bases and 4 bases, in that order; junction bases with no gene match: 2. From germline, CDR1 is SGHAT and CDR2 FQNNGV. The CDR3 runs to 13 residues. This CDR3 is CASSSDRVETQYF. The CDR3 nucleotides read TGTGCCAGCAGCTCGGACAGGGTAGAGACCCAGTACTTC.

The chain is built from TRBV5-4 and TRBJ1-1, with a tentative D call TRBD1 (6 bases). Germline V gives CDR1 SGHNT, CDR2 YYREEE (reference sequence). CDR3 size: 14 residues. Deletions cut 3 bases from V and 4 bases from J, with 13 bases between. The CDR3 protein is CASSSGQYRTEAFF. CDR3 in DNA: TGTGCCAGCAGCTCGGGACAATATCGCACTGAAGCTTTCTTT.

This clone was observed a few times. The V gene is TRBV29-1, the J gene TRBJ1-4, with no clear D. The germline CDR1 and CDR2 sequences are SQVTM and ANQGSEA. The V and J ends lost 4 bases and 7 bases respectively, with 10 bases between them. The CDR3 length is 12 residues. The CDR3 reads CSVVFSGEKLFF. The CDR3 nucleotides are TGCAGCGTTGTATTCTCAGGTGAAAAACTGTTTTTT.

The chain carries TRBV19 and TRBJ2-5, with D tentatively TRBD2 (5 bases). The CDR3 runs to 11 residues. Trimming pared 2 bases from V and 9 bases from J, leaving 7 bases between. In germline, CDR1 is LNHDA, CDR2 SQIVND (reference sequence). The CDR3 coding sequence is TGTGCCAGTAGTATATCCGGGGCCCAGTACTTC. Translated: CASSISGAQYF. Filled out from reference TRBV19 and TRBJ2-5, the complete variable domain reads DGGITQSPKYLFRKEGQNVTLSCEQNLNHDAMYWYRQDPGQGLRLIYYSQIVNDFQKGDIAEGYSVSREKKESFPLTVTSAQKNPTAFYLCASSISGAQYFGPGTRLLVL.

The rearrangement links TRBV19 to TRBJ2-3, with D maybe TRBD2 (6 bases). The germline CDR1 and CDR2 sequences are LNHDA and SQIVND (reference sequence). The V gene lost 5 bases and the J gene lost 1 base, with 10 bases spanning the gap. The CDR3 runs 14 residues. The CDR3 sequence: CASSASAGTDTQYF. CDR3 nucleotides: TGTGCCAGTAGTGCTAGCGCCGGCACAGATACGCAGTATTTT.

The gene calls are TRBV7-3 and TRBJ1-3, with TRBD1 matching 9 bases. Germline trimming cut 5 bases from V and 4 bases from J; bases unmatched to any gene: 15. CDR1 SGHTA and CDR2 FQGTGA come from the germline V gene. This CDR3 is built from 18 residues. The CDR3 sequence is CASSTPPGQGFGGNTIYF. CDR3 sequence (DNA): TGTGCCAGCAGCACCCCTCCGGGACAGGGATTCGGGGGAAACACCATATATTTT.

On this clone itself: Other DNA variants within this sample encode the same CDR3. This chain joins TRBV30 and TRBJ1-4; tentative D call: TRBD1 (6 bases). With 2 bases removed from V and 8 bases from J, the gap between germline ends came to 21 bases. The germline V gene encodes CDR1 GTSNPN and CDR2 SVGIG (reference sequence). The CDR3 loop spans 16 amino acids. The CDR3 loop is CAWSRGHGMLGEKLFF. The CDR3 coding sequence is TGTGCCTGGAGTAGGGGACACGGGATGTTGGGGGAAAAACTGTTTTTT.

The chain links TRBV5-1 to TRBJ1-1; D not resolved. V was trimmed by 0 bases and J by 5 bases, leaving 5 bases between them. Germline CDR1 SGHRS, CDR2 YFSETQ. The CDR3 totals 12 residues. The CDR3 loop reads CASSLVDTEAFF. CDR3 DNA sequence: TGCGCCAGCAGCTTGGTTGATACTGAAGCTTTCTTT.

The chain uses TRBV18 and TRBJ2-5; TRBD2 agrees at 7 bases. The CDR3 loop spans 16 amino acids. V lost 2 bases and J lost 7; bases outside the gene matches: 13. Germline values: CDR1 KGHSH, CDR2 LQKENI. As DNA, the CDR3 is TGTGCCAGCTCACCATCGTTAAGCGGGACCCGGGGGACCCAGTACTTC. It specifies CASSPSLSGTRGTQYF.

The rearrangement joins TRBV11-2 to TRBJ2-7; unclear D gene. The ends were cut back, 5 bases at V and 2 bases at J, with 4 bases in the middle. This CDR3 contains 11 residues. The germline CDR1 and CDR2 sequences are SGHAT and FQNNGV. The CDR3 DNA reads TGTGCCAGCAGCCCAGCCTACGAGCAGTACTTC. Its protein is CASSPAYEQYF.

V is TRBV5-4 and J is TRBJ2-6, with D tentatively TRBD2 (5 bases). The CDR3 is 16 amino acids. Germline loops: CDR1 SGHNT, CDR2 YYREEE (reference sequence). With 3 bases removed from V and 4 bases from J, the gap between germline ends came to 14 bases. CDR3 loop: CASSSGSLRGANVLTF. The CDR3 DNA follows: TGTGCCAGCAGCTCGGGGAGTTTGCGAGGGGCCAACGTCCTGACTTTC.

The V gene is TRBV11-2, the J gene TRBJ2-3; unclear D gene. Trimming cost V 8 bases and J 0 bases, with 12 bases left between them. The germline V gene encodes CDR1 SGHAT and CDR2 FQNNGV. This CDR3 is 14 amino acids long. The CDR3 sequence: CASSIHGSTDTQYF. The CDR3 nucleotides read TGTGCCAGCTCAATACACGGGAGCACAGATACGCAGTATTTT.

The J gene is TRBJ1-4, the V gene TRBV5-1; D may be TRBD1 (5 bases). The CDR3 runs to 15 residues. The V and J ends lost 0 bases and 8 bases respectively, with 14 bases between them. Germline V gene data show CDR1 as SGHRS and CDR2 as YFSETQ. CDR3 sequence (DNA): TGCGCCAGCAGCTTGGTGGGGGGTACCGTGGAAAAACTGTTTTTT. Its protein product is CASSLVGGTVEKLFF.

The chain has TRBV7-9 and TRBJ2-5; D is perhaps TRBD2 (5 bases). The V end was cut by 2 bases, the J end by 4 bases, with 17 bases between. Germline CDR1 reads SEHNR; CDR2 reads FQNEAQ (reference sequence). The CDR3 has 16 amino acids. The CDR3, as DNA: TGTGCCAGCAGCTTATGGGGTGCGAGCGGAATAGAGACCCAGTACTTC. This codes for CASSLWGASGIETQYF.

The V and J genes are TRBV7-3 and TRBJ1-1; D ambiguous. V lost 5 bases and J 2 bases, leaving 12 bases between the germline ends. The germline CDR1 and CDR2 sequences are SGHTA and FQGTGA. The length of the CDR3 is 14 residues. For the CDR3, the DNA is TGTGCCAGCAGCCCTGGGCACCTCAACACTGAAGCTTTCTTT. As protein: CASSPGHLNTEAFF.

The rearrangement links TRBV11-2 to TRBJ2-7; 7 nucleotides line up with TRBD2. With V trimmed by 6 bases and J by 6 bases, 5 bases remained unmatched. Germline V lookup: CDR1 SGHAT, CDR2 FQNNGV. The CDR3 loop spans 12 amino acids. The CDR3 nucleotides read TGTGCCAGCAGTTCTTGGGGGGGCGAGCAGTACTTC. This encodes CASSSWGGEQYF.

This chain connects TRBV7-9 to TRBJ2-7; 10 bases align to TRBD2. The CDR3 is 14 residues long. CDR1 and CDR2 (germline): SEHNR, FQNEAQ (reference sequence). V shed 8 bases, J shed 5 bases, and the junction held 9 bases outside the gene matches. CDR3 in DNA: TGTGCCAGCCACAAAGCGGGAGGGTTCGACGAGCAGTACTTC. Translated: CASHKAGGFDEQYF.